This paragraph covers one T cell receptor beta chain sequence. No antigen is known for it. No clone much larger than this one lies a single base away; base qualities are absent. This entry is derived from a study of blood T cell repertoires in COVID-19 (TCRdb year 2020). Background on the whole study: The collaborator samples originated in the United States, Italy and Spain and spanned the acute and convalescent phases of COVID-19. The repertoires were released in a freely available public database intended as a resource for research on the immune response to SARS-CoV-2. The prospective study material was composed of cDNA or gDNA derived from T cells, B-cell-depleted T cells, or PBMCs. Where available, HLA class I and class II types were obtained from metadata supplied by the sample provider rather than from assay-based typing. Samples were obtained from the ongoing ImmuneRACE study (first 160 participants) and from 1,200 or so subjects provided by 6 global collaborators. A de-identified subject ID, COVID-19 status, age in years and sex were almost always included in the sample metadata. The dataset comprised deeply sampled blood TCRbeta repertoires from subjects exposed to, actively infected with, or recovered from COVID-19.

Each collaborating institution followed its own protocols to collect whole blood in K2EDTA tubes. Collaborator samples were shipped for TCRbeta analysis as frozen whole blood, isolated PBMCs, or DNA extracted from either sample type. V loses 4 bases of germline sequence and J loses 5 bases, and the interval between the two ends is 12 bases. The germline V gene (reference sequence) specifies SGHNT as CDR1 and YYREEE as CDR2. Including the terminal cysteine and phenylalanine, the CDR3 comprises 13 residues. Here the CDR3 DNA is all that survives: 39 bases in frame from base 1. What the work shows at the level of the full study, not this receptor alone: The amount of clinical and demographic metadata varied by source and participant and was provided uncurated.

TCRbeta CDR3 regions were amplified from genomic DNA by means of the immunoSEQ Assay, a bias-controlled multiplex PCR. The original pipeline was this. The number of nucleated cells in each sample was estimated by amplification of reference gene primers within the assay. Sequence reads were collapsed and filtered to measure the absolute abundance of every unique TCRbeta CDR3 rearrangement. For each sample, productive Simpson clonality was calculated as the square root of Simpson's diversity index across productive rearrangements. Imported from immuneACCESS, the table was reduced by TCRdb to in-frame sequences with V and J called. These copies leave out some clones; in studies compared against another copy, an unresolved V gene accounts for under half, and the cause of the remainder is not known. V, J and clone size are taken as reported in that table, and D and trimming were inferred from the DNA itself. The sample table holds around 70,000 clones, of which roughly 88% were seen once. Together, the top ten hold roughly 2.1% of the sample.

Sequenced material: peripheral blood. This sequence originates from a woman of 80 years or more with active or convalescent COVID-19. The V and J segments used are TRBV5-4 and TRBJ1-2, and the D gene may be TRBD1, 6 bases matching. The DNA sequence follows: TGTGCCAGCAGCCAAAATACAGGGTATGGCTACACCTTC. The encoded protein is CASSQNTGYGYTF.